This TCR beta chain emerged from a study of blood T cell repertoires in COVID-19. About the study: Samples taken during acute and convalescent COVID-19 were collected in the United States, Italy and Spain.

Trimming took 3 bases from V and 7 from J, leaving 10 bases between them. The CDR3 runs to 12 residues. Looked up from germline, CDR1 is SGHNT and CDR2 is YYREEE (reference sequence). Authors' methods: Amplified reference gene primers provided the basis for estimating nucleated cell counts. The assay was immunoSEQ multiplex PCR, and TCRdb's table has in-frame clones only and misses some. V, J and clone size are taken as reported in that table, and D and trimming were inferred from the DNA itself. Found here are 200,000 to 300,000 clones, about nine tenths of them singletons; the top ten hold 2.5%. This clone was seen more than once but under ten times. Recruits, aged roughly 18 to 95 years, lived in 20 to 30 US areas. Cohort placement rested on clinical history that participants reported themselves.

The source of this sequence is a woman aged 40 to 50 with acute COVID-19. The chain combines TRBV5-4 with TRBJ1-1, with D hard to call. Sequencing was performed on PBMCs or T cells enriched from blood (not recorded which). CDR3 in DNA: TGTGCCAGCAGCTGGCATCTTGGTGAAGCTTTCTTT. Residues: CASSWHLGEAFF.